These T cell receptor beta chains were read from a single sample in a study of control samples from healthy donors and cancer patients. The protocol was immunoSEQ multiplex PCR, while the TCRdb copy is restricted to in-frame clones and leaves out a portion. The table lists 150,000 or so clones, roughly 93% of them singletons. The sample taken for sequencing was blood. These TCRs come from a man between 18 and 29 years old in good health. Both conserved end residues are part of each CDR3. A D gene is named only where the DNA matches it firmly. The size entry is marked missing in some rows and otherwise reads once, few, many or a size class.

TRBJ2-3 TRBV30 NA NA 14 CASTAGTFTDTQYF TGTGCCTCCACAGCCGGGACATTCACAGATACGCAGTATTTT
TRBJ2-5 TRBV5-4 NA NA 11 CASTERETQYF TGTGCCAGCACGGAGCGGGAGACCCAGTACTTC
TRBJ1-1 TRBV7-2 NA NA 13 CASSSAVETEAFF TGTGCCAGCAGCTCAGCGGTAGAGACTGAAGCTTTCTTT
TRBJ1-6 TRBV6-5 TRBD1 few 15 CASRDRGGMNSPLHF TGTGCCAGTCGGGACAGAGGGGGCATGAATTCACCCCTCCACTTT
TRBJ1-6 TRBV4-1 NA NA 16 CASSPYQTGFNSPLHF TGCGCCAGCAGCCCTTACCAAACAGGGTTTAATTCACCCCTCCACTTT
TRBJ1-1 TRBV28 TRBD1 once 11 CAGQGGAEAFF TGTGCGGGACAGGGAGGGGCTGAAGCTTTCTTT
TRBJ2-2 TRBV5-4 NA NA 16 CASSPTRTVDTGELFF TGTGCCAGCAGCCCCACTAGGACAGTTGACACCGGGGAGCTGTTTTTT
TRBJ2-7 TRBV6-5 NA NA 15 CASSFLRGPSYEQYF TGTGCCAGCAGTTTCCTCAGGGGCCCCTCCTACGAGCAGTACTTC
TRBJ1-2 TRBV5-6 NA NA 13 CASSFGTNYGYTF TGTGCCAGCAGCTTCGGGACCAACTATGGCTACACCTTC
TRBJ1-1 TRBV28 TRBD1 NA 12 CASDTGGWEAFF TGTGCCAGCGATACAGGGGGCTGGGAAGCTTTCTTT
TRBJ2-3 TRBV5-1 NA NA 15 CASTPGEGITDTQYF TGCGCCAGCACCCCAGGTGAGGGCATCACAGATACGCAGTATTTT
TRBJ2-5 TRBV2 TRBD2 NA 16 CASNWGLAGGQETQYF TGTGCCAGCAATTGGGGACTAGCGGGCGGGCAAGAGACCCAGTACTTC
TRBJ2-1 TRBV7-2 TRBD2 once 16 CASSSPPTSGYNEQFF TGTGCCAGCAGCTCACCCCCTACTAGCGGATACAATGAGCAGTTCTTC
TRBJ2-1 TRBV19 NA NA 11 CASSTYNEQFF TGTGCCAGTAGCACCTACAATGAGCAGTTCTTC
TRBJ1-5 TRBV6-2/TRBV6-3 NA NA 12 CASSYGDQPQHF TGTGCCAGCAGTTACGGGGATCAGCCCCAGCATTTT
TRBJ2-3 TRBV12-5 NA NA 15 CASSTGHGSTDTQYF TGTGCTAGCTCTACGGGCCATGGGAGCACAGATACGCAGTATTTT
TRBJ2-1 TRBV15 TRBD1 NA 15 CATSRFGQATNEQFF TGTGCCACCAGCAGGTTTGGACAGGCGACGAATGAGCAGTTCTTC
TRBJ1-1 TRBV7-2 NA NA 13 CASSLAVWVSAFF TGTGCCAGCAGCTTAGCAGTTTGGGTTTCAGCTTTCTTT
TRBJ2-3 TRBV11-2 TRBD2 NA 15 CASSFSGGVSDTQYF TGTGCCAGCAGCTTTAGCGGGGGGGTATCAGATACGCAGTATTTT
TRBJ2-1 TRBV6-4 NA NA 17 CASRGLNRDSLYNEQFF TGTGCCAGCAGGGGACTTAACCGGGACAGCCTTTACAATGAGCAGTTCTTC
TRBJ2-7 TRBV3-1/TRBV3-2 TRBD2 NA 15 CASSQEGAGGIEQYF TGTGCCAGCAGCCAAGAGGGAGCGGGAGGAATCGAGCAGTACTTC
TRBJ1-1 TRBV11-3 NA NA 13 CASSLDSEYEAFF TGTGCCAGCAGCTTGGACTCGGAATACGAAGCTTTCTTT
TRBJ1-3 TRBV6-4 NA NA 14 CASLGSSSGNTIYF TGTGCCAGCCTGGGGTCCTCCTCTGGAAACACCATATATTTT
TRBJ1-4 TRBV21-1 NA NA 15 CASSKGQGARVKLFF TGTGCCAGCAGCAAAGGACAGGGGGCCAGAGTAAAACTGTTTTTT
TRBJ2-1 TRBV6-4 TRBD2 NA 16 CASSEYGLGDYNEQFF TGTGCCAGCAGTGAGTACGGACTAGGGGACTACAATGAGCAGTTCTTC
TRBJ1-1 TRBV29-1 NA NA 12 CSVEGSSPEAFF TGCAGCGTTGAAGGTTCGTCTCCTGAAGCTTTCTTT
TRBJ1-5 TRBV4-1 NA NA 16 CASSHVHGKSNQPQHF TGCGCCAGCAGCCATGTACACGGGAAAAGCAATCAGCCCCAGCATTTT
TRBJ2-1 TRBV4-1 NA NA 14 CASSQAGYGDEQFF TGCGCCAGCAGCCAAGCAGGGTATGGGGATGAGCAGTTCTTC
TRBJ1-2 TRBV5-6 TRBD1 NA 16 CASSPGTGGLHYGYTF TGTGCCAGCAGCCCAGGGACAGGGGGCTTGCACTATGGCTACACCTTC
TRBJ1-4 TRBV6-4 NA NA 18 CASSESGRTFATNEKLFF TGTGCCAGCAGTGAATCAGGGCGAACTTTCGCAACTAATGAAAAACTGTTTTTT
TRBJ2-1 TRBV30 NA NA 15 CAWSGDFRRSNEQFF TGTGCCTGGAGTGGGGACTTCCGGAGAAGCAATGAGCAGTTCTTC
TRBJ2-7 TRBV9 TRBD2 NA 14 CASSESIGTREQYF TGTGCCAGCAGCGAGAGTATAGGGACTAGGGAGCAGTACTTC
TRBJ1-4 TRBV28 NA once 14 CASSTVRGIEKLFF TGTGCCAGCAGCACGGTGCGGGGGATCGAAAAACTGTTTTTT
TRBJ1-2 TRBV19 TRBD1 NA 13 CASNRQGAEGYTF TGTGCCAGTAACAGACAGGGGGCGGAAGGCTACACCTTC
TRBJ2-7 TRBV6-2/TRBV6-3 NA once 13 CASSYGLAYEQYF TGTGCCAGCAGTTACGGTTTGGCCTACGAGCAGTACTTC
TRBJ1-1 TRBV5-1 TRBD1 NA 16 CASKDGTGGEGTEAFF TGCGCCAGCAAGGATGGGACAGGGGGTGAGGGGACTGAAGCTTTCTTT
TRBJ1-5 TRBV28 NA NA 17 CASSSGGHLDSNQPQHF TGTGCCAGCAGTTCGGGAGGGCACCTTGATAGCAATCAGCCCCAGCATTTT
TRBJ2-3 TRBV5-4 NA NA 13 CASSLKAIDTQYF TGTGCCAGCAGCTTGAAAGCGATAGATACGCAGTATTTT
TRBJ2-3 TRBV10-1 TRBD2 NA 15 CASSEQAGDQGTQYF TGCGCCAGCAGTGAGCAAGCGGGGGACCAGGGGACGCAGTATTTT
TRBJ2-1 TRBV10-2 NA NA 21 CASSESVPGTNRLVERDEQFF TGCGCCAGCAGTGAGTCTGTTCCTGGTACTAACCGACTAGTGGAGAGGGATGAGCAGTTCTTC
TRBJ1-3 TRBV27 NA few 15 CASSIAGAWGDTIYF TGTGCCAGCAGTATCGCCGGGGCCTGGGGGGACACCATATATTTT